The rows below give T cell receptor beta chains drawn from one sample of a study of blood T cell repertoires in COVID-19. TCRdb keeps only in-frame clones here, not all; method: immunoSEQ multiplex PCR. The data hold fewer than 200,000 clones, with about 80% observed a single time. The sample was peripheral blood. All receptors derive from a woman of 80 years or more with acute or convalescent COVID-19. The CDR3 runs from the conserved cysteine through the conserved F or W. The order of the fields is clone size, V gene, D gene, J gene, CDR3 protein, CDR3 DNA. D genes are given only for firm matches. For some rows the clone size is stated as once, few or many, or as a class when expanded; others skip it.

abundance: .; v_gene: TRBV18; d_gene: TRBD2; j_gene: TRBJ2-3; CDR3aa: CASSPWTSGRAGTDTQYF; CDR3nt: TGTGCCAGCTCACCGTGGACTAGCGGGAGGGCCGGGACAGATACGCAGTATTTT
abundance: .; v_gene: TRBV11-2; d_gene: .; j_gene: TRBJ2-1; CDR3aa: CASSFWDSSYNEQFF; CDR3nt: TGTGCCAGCAGCTTCTGGGACTCCTCCTACAATGAGCAGTTCTTC
abundance: .; v_gene: TRBV7-9; d_gene: TRBD2; j_gene: TRBJ2-1; CDR3aa: CASSFTTSGSYNEQFF; CDR3nt: TGTGCCAGCAGCTTCACAACTAGCGGCTCCTACAATGAGCAGTTCTTC
abundance: .; v_gene: TRBV7-2; d_gene: .; j_gene: TRBJ1-2; CDR3aa: CASSLAPGNYGYTF; CDR3nt: TGTGCCAGCAGCTTAGCCCCCGGTAACTATGGCTACACCTTC
abundance: .; v_gene: TRBV15; d_gene: .; j_gene: TRBJ1-4; CDR3aa: CATSRGGGLSEKLFF; CDR3nt: TGTGCCACCAGCAGAGGGGGGGGCCTATCTGAAAAACTGTTTTTT
abundance: .; v_gene: TRBV5-5; d_gene: .; j_gene: TRBJ2-1; CDR3aa: CASSYIYEQFF; CDR3nt: TGTGCCAGCAGCTATATCTATGAGCAGTTCTTC
abundance: once; v_gene: TRBV5-6; d_gene: TRBD2; j_gene: TRBJ2-7; CDR3aa: CASSLTSGYVGHSYEQYF; CDR3nt: TGTGCCAGCAGCTTGACTAGCGGGTACGTCGGCCACTCCTACGAGCAGTACTTC
abundance: .; v_gene: TRBV25-1; d_gene: .; j_gene: TRBJ2-3; CDR3aa: CASMEGSSSTDTQYF; CDR3nt: TGTGCCAGCATGGAGGGGAGCTCTAGCACAGATACGCAGTATTTT
abundance: .; v_gene: TRBV6-5; d_gene: TRBD1; j_gene: TRBJ1-2; CDR3aa: CASSYTLTGVDGYTF; CDR3nt: TGTGCCAGCAGTTACACCCTTACAGGGGTCGATGGCTACACCTTC
abundance: few; v_gene: TRBV20-1; d_gene: .; j_gene: TRBJ1-1; CDR3aa: CSAYGDTEAFF; CDR3nt: TGCAGTGCTTACGGGGACACTGAAGCTTTCTTT
abundance: .; v_gene: TRBV7-8; d_gene: .; j_gene: TRBJ1-1; CDR3aa: CASRSLSGYTEAFF; CDR3nt: TGTGCCAGCAGATCCCTCTCCGGGTACACTGAAGCTTTCTTT
abundance: .; v_gene: TRBV7-9; d_gene: .; j_gene: TRBJ2-3; CDR3aa: CASSASDSFLSRQYF; CDR3nt: TGTGCCAGCAGCGCATCCGATAGCTTCCTCTCGAGGCAGTATTTT
abundance: few; v_gene: TRBV27; d_gene: .; j_gene: TRBJ1-5; CDR3aa: CASSFGGDQPQHF; CDR3nt: TGTGCCAGCAGTTTTGGGGGGGATCAGCCCCAGCATTTT
abundance: .; v_gene: TRBV6-5; d_gene: TRBD2; j_gene: TRBJ2-1; CDR3aa: CASSFGLAAYNEQFF; CDR3nt: TGTGCCAGCAGCTTCGGACTAGCGGCCTACAATGAGCAGTTCTTC
abundance: .; v_gene: TRBV2; d_gene: TRBD2; j_gene: TRBJ2-1; CDR3aa: CASAAGGREQFF; CDR3nt: TGTGCCAGCGCTGCGGGAGGGCGTGAGCAGTTCTTC
abundance: once; v_gene: TRBV11-2; d_gene: .; j_gene: TRBJ2-3; CDR3aa: CASSRTYTDTQYF; CDR3nt: TGTGCCAGCAGCCGGACTTACACAGATACGCAGTATTTT
abundance: few; v_gene: TRBV5-1; d_gene: .; j_gene: TRBJ2-3; CDR3aa: CASSLGVADPDTQYF; CDR3nt: TGCGCCAGCAGCCTCGGGGTAGCGGACCCAGATACGCAGTATTTT
abundance: .; v_gene: TRBV27; d_gene: TRBD1; j_gene: TRBJ2-7; CDR3aa: CASSSYRDRVTRQYF; CDR3nt: TGTGCCAGCAGTTCGTACCGGGACAGGGTTACACGGCAGTACTTC
abundance: .; v_gene: TRBV18; d_gene: .; j_gene: TRBJ1-2; CDR3aa: CASSPNTDSRYGYTF; CDR3nt: TGTGCCAGCTCACCCAATACAGATTCACGCTATGGCTACACCTTC
abundance: .; v_gene: TRBV28; d_gene: TRBD2; j_gene: TRBJ2-2; CDR3aa: CASSEPGLAGRELFF; CDR3nt: TGTGCCAGCAGTGAACCGGGACTAGCGGGCCGGGAGCTGTTTTTT
abundance: .; v_gene: TRBV5-1; d_gene: .; j_gene: TRBJ2-7; CDR3aa: CASSLSGEQYF; CDR3nt: TGCGCCAGCAGCTTGTCGGGCGAGCAGTACTTC
abundance: once; v_gene: TRBV20-1; d_gene: TRBD1; j_gene: TRBJ1-5; CDR3aa: CSASGEGQGRQPQHF; CDR3nt: TGCAGTGCTAGTGGCGAGGGACAGGGGCGTCAGCCCCAGCATTTT
abundance: .; v_gene: TRBV14; d_gene: .; j_gene: TRBJ1-6; CDR3aa: CASSLPGRNSPLHF; CDR3nt: TGTGCCAGCAGCCTCCCCGGGAGGAATTCACCCCTCCACTTT
abundance: .; v_gene: TRBV7-9; d_gene: .; j_gene: TRBJ2-1; CDR3aa: CASSLFTGYNEQFF; CDR3nt: TGTGCCAGCAGCCTATTTACAGGATACAATGAGCAGTTCTTC
abundance: .; v_gene: TRBV30; d_gene: TRBD1; j_gene: TRBJ1-4; CDR3aa: CAWSFTGGTNEKLFF; CDR3nt: TGTGCCTGGAGTTTTACAGGGGGAACTAATGAAAAACTGTTTTTT
abundance: .; v_gene: TRBV9; d_gene: TRBD1; j_gene: TRBJ1-5; CDR3aa: CASSGQGSNQPQHF; CDR3nt: TGTGCCAGCAGCGGACAGGGAAGCAATCAGCCCCAGCATTTT
abundance: .; v_gene: TRBV7-2; d_gene: .; j_gene: TRBJ2-7; CDR3aa: CASSLGGGWGYEQYF; CDR3nt: TGTGCCAGCAGCTTAGGGGGAGGATGGGGCTACGAGCAGTACTTC
abundance: .; v_gene: TRBV4-1; d_gene: TRBD1; j_gene: TRBJ1-5; CDR3aa: CASSLVTGDQPQHF; CDR3nt: TGCGCCAGCAGCCTTGTGACAGGGGATCAGCCCCAGCATTTT
abundance: .; v_gene: TRBV6-5; d_gene: .; j_gene: TRBJ2-5; CDR3aa: CASVERWQVQETQYF; CDR3nt: TGTGCCAGCGTGGAAAGATGGCAGGTCCAAGAGACCCAGTACTTC
abundance: .; v_gene: TRBV27; d_gene: TRBD2; j_gene: TRBJ2-7; CDR3aa: CASSTREGYEQYF; CDR3nt: TGTGCCAGCAGTACCCGGGAGGGCTACGAGCAGTACTTC
abundance: once; v_gene: TRBV10-3; d_gene: .; j_gene: TRBJ1-3; CDR3aa: CAIRATSGNTIYF; CDR3nt: TGTGCCATCAGGGCCACCTCTGGAAACACCATATATTTT
abundance: .; v_gene: TRBV11-2; d_gene: TRBD1; j_gene: TRBJ1-4; CDR3aa: CASSSGTGANEKLFF; CDR3nt: TGTGCCAGCAGCTCGGGGACAGGCGCTAATGAAAAACTGTTTTTT